This TCR beta chain was documented in a study of tumor-infiltrating lymphocytes in primary liver carcinoma. Across the whole study: Stage T1-T3 N0M0 and a size of about 4.2 to 10 cm characterized the tumors. General study findings and limits: No more than about 8-24% of top clones could be seen in all five tumor regions. Whereas tumor region pairs overlapped more, tumor-adjacent and tumor-blood pairs overlapped less.

This clonotype appeared once. The antigen remains undetermined. The conserved closing phenylalanine or tryptophan is absent in this CDR3, likely reflecting a read error. This CDR3 has 18 amino acids. Germline V gives CDR1 SGHAT, CDR2 FQDESV (reference sequence). Unsorted bulk tissue of about 20-32 mg yielded co-extracted RNA and DNA. With 400 to 550 ng total RNA as template and a constant-region primer, TCR beta cDNA was made. Amplification in three nested multiplex PCR rounds with slightly modified ARM-PCR gave rise to TCR beta libraries. The first two PCR rounds used TRBV1-TRBV30 forward primers with a C-beta reverse primer, roughly 10 cycles each. MiXCR was run by TCRdb on the multiplex PCR reads, yielding one entry per CDR3 protein. The repertoire holds roughly 190,000 distinct CDR3 sequences, with around four fifths as singletons.

The sequencing input was tumor tissue from primary liver carcinoma. This chain uses TRBV11-1 with TRBJ2-1, with 9 bases matching TRBD2. The sequence was collected from a man in his forties with primary liver carcinoma and hepatitis B virus infection. CDR3 coding DNA: TGTGCCAGCATCTTATACCGCTTCGCGGGAGGGTCCTACAATGAGCAGTTCATC. This encodes CASILYRFAGGSYNEQFI.